One sample yielded the 22 T cell receptor beta chains listed below, sequenced in a study of T cell repertoires in cytomegalovirus infection. TCRdb called the reads again in MiXCR, with one record for every CDR3 protein. The sample yields hundreds of thousands of distinct CDR3 sequences, approximately 32% seen once. No antigen has been assigned to these receptors. Material: cultured PBMCs, obtained from culture after CMV antigen stimulation. These receptors were taken from a human donor in good health (CMV status not recorded). Some clones in this sample may be carry-over from other donors' samples.

This clonotype was seen ten or more times. The chain employs TRBV28 and TRBJ2-5, with 11 bases matching TRBD2. The CDR3 totals 16 residues. CDR1 and CDR2 from the germline V gene are MDHEN and SYDVKM. V lost 3 bases and J lost 5; bases outside the gene matches: 8. DNA of the CDR3: TGTGCCAGCAGTTTCTCTAGCGGGAGGTCCCCTGAGACCCAGTACTTC. Translation gives CASSFSSGRSPETQYF. Together with reference TRBV28 and TRBJ2-5, the CDR3 gives the full variable domain: DVKVTQSSRYLVKRTGEKVFLECVQDMDHENMFWYRQDPGLGLRLIYFSYDVKMKEKGDIPEGYSVSREKKERFSLILESASTNQTSMYLCASSFSSGRSPETQYFGPGTRLLVL.

This rearrangement joins TRBV11-2 to TRBJ2-1, with a tentative D call TRBD2 (6 bases). The CDR3 spans 16 residues. Germline assignment: CDR1 SGHAT and CDR2 FQNNGV. V was clipped by 5 bases and J by 1 base, with 15 bases between them. The CDR3 sequence: CASSLNWGESYNEQFF. The DNA of the CDR3 is TGTGCCAGCAGCCTGAATTGGGGGGAATCCTACAATGAGCAGTTCTTC. The entire variable domain, with the rest obtained from reference TRBV11-2 and TRBJ2-1, is as follows: EAGVAQSPRYKIIEKRQSVAFWCNPISGHATLYWYQQILGQGPKLLIQFQNNGVVDDSQLPKDRFSAERLKGVDSTLKIQPAKLEDSAVYLCASSLNWGESYNEQFFGPGTRLTVL.

This clonotype has a count of ten or more. The chain is built from TRBV7-8 and TRBJ2-3; D might be TRBD1 (5 bases). The ends were cut back, 4 bases at V and 4 bases at J, with 6 bases in the middle. Germline V CDR1 and CDR2: SGHVS, FQNEAQ. The CDR3 extends over 12 amino acids. Here the CDR3 reads CASSSRADTQYF. The DNA of the CDR3 is TGTGCCAGCAGCTCCAGGGCAGATACGCAGTATTTT. Supplemented by reference TRBV7-8 and TRBJ2-3, the full variable domain reads GAGVSQSPRYKVAKRGQDVALRCDPISGHVSLFWYQQALGQGPEFLTYFQNEAQLDKSGLPSDRFFAERPEGSVSTLKIQRTQQEDSAVYLCASSSRADTQYFGPGTRLTVL.

The gene calls are TRBV30 and TRBJ1-5; D ambiguous. The germline V gene encodes CDR1 GTSNPN and CDR2 SVGIG (reference sequence). This CDR3 spans 12 amino acids. The V gene lost 4 bases and the J gene lost 3 bases, with 7 bases spanning the gap. CDR3 bases: TGTGCCTGGAACAGCAACAATCAGCCCCAGCATTTT. This translates into CAWNSNNQPQHF. The variable domain in full, completed from reference TRBV30 and TRBJ1-5, reads SQTIHQWPATLVQPVGSPLSLECTVEGTSNPNLYWYRQAAGRGLQLLFYSVGIGQISSEVPQNLSASRPQDRQFILSSKKLLLSDSGFYLCAWNSNNQPQHFGDGTRLSIL.

V is TRBV6-1 and J is TRBJ1-5; maybe TRBD1 (6 bases). With 5 bases removed from V and 6 bases from J, the gap between germline ends came to 17 bases. CDR3 length: 15 residues. Germline CDR1 is MNHNS and CDR2 is SASEGT. CDR3 sequence: CASSLLQGGAQPQHF. The CDR3 DNA reads TGTGCCAGCAGTCTTTTACAGGGTGGCGCTCAGCCCCAGCATTTT.

The CDR3 nucleotides read TGTGCCAGCAGTTACCCGTTGGGGGATGAGCAGTTCTTC. Translation: CASSYPLGDEQFF. The gene calls are TRBV6-5 and TRBJ2-1, with D perhaps assigned TRBD1 or TRBD2 (5 bases each). The CDR3 totals 13 residues. Trimming left V 2 bases short and J 8 bases short, with 10 bases between. CDR1 and CDR2 from the germline V gene are MNHEY and SVGAGI.

This rearrangement joins TRBV18 to TRBJ2-2; 9 bases are a match to TRBD1. Germline CDR1 reads KGHSH; CDR2 reads LQKENI. Trimming cost V 2 bases and J 3 bases; bases outside gene matches: 1. The CDR3 is 15 residues long. The CDR3 nucleotides are TGTGCCAGCTCACCAAGGACAGGGGACACCGGGGAGCTGTTTTTT. Translated, it gives CASSPRTGDTGELFF.

This clonotype has a handful of counts. The rearrangement joins TRBV7-9 to TRBJ2-2, with 7 nucleotides matching TRBD1. Germline-derived CDR1 and CDR2 are SEHNR and FQNEAQ (reference sequence). The CDR3 totals 16 residues. The ends lost 5 bases at V and 0 bases at J; junction bases unmatched: 6. The CDR3 DNA follows: TGTGCCAGCAGCCCATGGACAGGAGCGAACACCGGGGAGCTGTTTTTT. Translating it yields CASSPWTGANTGELFF.

The genes are TRBV19 and TRBJ2-1; 7 nucleotides line up with TRBD2. Germline V gene data show CDR1 as LNHDA and CDR2 as SQIVND (reference sequence). The CDR3 has 16 amino acids. Trimming took 10 bases from V and 4 from J; bases not matched to a gene: 16. The CDR3 bases are TGTGCCACCAGACTAGCTCGGCCGCCAAGTTACAATGAGCAGTTCTTC. It encodes CATRLARPPSYNEQFF.

The chain couples TRBV7-8 to TRBJ2-1; the D is unclear. Germline V gene sequence: CDR1 SGHVS, CDR2 FQNEAQ. The CDR3 is made up of 18 amino acids. Trimming removed 2 bases at V and 5 bases at J, with 22 bases between. The DNA for the CDR3 is TGTGCCAGCAGCTTAACGGCTATCGCCGGGTCTCTCGACAATGAGCAGTTCTTC. The encoded protein is CASSLTAIAGSLDNEQFF.

The table lists this clonotype with many counts. The V call is TRBV11-3, the J call TRBJ2-3, with 8 nucleotides matching TRBD2. The CDR3 loop spans 15 amino acids. Germline CDR1 is SGHNT and CDR2 is YENEEA. V was clipped by 5 bases and J by 4 bases; unmatched bases: 8. CDR3 DNA sequence: TGTGCCAGCAGCGCTCATAGCGGGGACGCAGATACGCAGTATTTT. It encodes CASSAHSGDADTQYF.

This clonotype has a handful of counts. The rearrangement uses TRBV7-3 and TRBJ2-3; 11 bases line up with TRBD2. This CDR3 contains 15 residues. V was pared by 2 bases and J by 5 bases, with 3 bases of the junction left unmatched. CDR1 and CDR2 from the germline V gene are SGHTA and FQGTGA. CDR3 in amino acids: CASSLLAGGVDTQYF. In DNA, the CDR3 is TGTGCCAGCAGCTTACTAGCGGGAGGAGTAGATACGCAGTATTTT.

In this sample, this clonotype turned up a few times. The gene calls are TRBV19 and TRBJ1-5; 9 bases fit TRBD1. Trimming at V came to 5 bases and at J to 2 bases, leaving 7 bases not matched to a gene. Germline V gene data show CDR1 as LNHDA and CDR2 as SQIVND (reference sequence). CDR3 length: 16 amino acids. The CDR3 here is CASSPRQGGGNQPQHF. CDR3 DNA sequence: TGTGCCAGTAGTCCCCGACAGGGGGGAGGCAATCAGCCCCAGCATTTT.

This clonotype was found a few times. The gene calls are TRBV5-1 and TRBJ2-1; possibly TRBD2 for D (5 bases). Trimming took off 0 bases at V and 4 bases at J, with 11 bases between the two ends. CDR1 and CDR2 from the germline V gene are SGHRS and YFSETQ. This CDR3 comprises 15 residues. CDR3 protein: CASSLEGDQYNEQFF. The CDR3 bases are TGCGCCAGCAGCTTGGAGGGAGATCAGTACAATGAGCAGTTCTTC.

V is TRBV12-3 or TRBV12-4 and J is TRBJ1-1; D may be TRBD1 (5 bases). Trimming left V 2 bases short and J 6 bases short, with 13 bases between. This CDR3 has 14 amino acids. CDR3 bases: TGTGCCAGCAGTTTATTCTCAGGGCGGGCTGAAGCTTTCTTT. It codes for CASSLFSGRAEAFF.

The chain combines TRBV6-8 with TRBJ2-3; D is possibly TRBD2 (6 bases). Trimming removed 0 bases from V and 8 bases from J, with 9 bases in between. The CDR3 length is 13 residues. Germline lookup yields CDR1 MNHGY and CDR2 SAAAGT. The CDR3 coding sequence is TGTGCCAGCAGTTACTCGGGAGGCAGTACGCAGTATTTT. Amino acids: CASSYSGGSTQYF.

V gene TRBV19 combines with J gene TRBJ1-5, with a weak D call TRBD1 (5 bases). V lost 0 bases, J lost 7 bases, and 16 bases lay in between. CDR3 length: 16 residues. Germline CDR1 reads LNHDA; CDR2 reads SQIVND (reference sequence). The CDR3 spells CASSIDQSHEGQPQHF. CDR3 DNA sequence: TGTGCCAGTAGTATAGATCAATCCCACGAGGGGCAGCCCCAGCATTTT. The whole variable domain, remainder taken from reference TRBV19 and TRBJ1-5, is DGGITQSPKYLFRKEGQNVTLSCEQNLNHDAMYWYRQDPGQGLRLIYYSQIVNDFQKGDIAEGYSVSREKKESFPLTVTSAQKNPTAFYLCASSIDQSHEGQPQHFGDGTRLSIL.

V and J are TRBV7-2 and TRBJ2-1; 10 bases fit TRBD2. The CDR3 loop spans 16 amino acids. The V and J ends lost 1 base and 5 bases, in that order; junction bases with no gene match: 5. The germline CDR1 and CDR2 sequences are SGHTA and FQGNSA. The CDR3 coding sequence is TGTGCCAGCAGCTTAGTCCTAGCGGGAGAAGACAATGAGCAGTTCTTC. It yields the protein CASSLVLAGEDNEQFF. Together with reference TRBV7-2 and TRBJ2-1, the CDR3 gives the full variable domain: GAGVSQSPSNKVTEKGKDVELRCDPISGHTALYWYRQSLGQGLEFLIYFQGNSAPDKSGLPSDRFSAERTGGSVSTLTIQRTQQEDSAVYLCASSLVLAGEDNEQFFGPGTRLTVL.

This clonotype was counted at least ten times. CDR3 in amino acids: CASSVQGENSPLHF. The CDR3, as DNA: TGTGCCAGCAGCGTACAGGGGGAAAATTCACCCCTCCACTTT. The V call is TRBV7-8, the J call TRBJ1-6; 8 bases align to TRBD1. Germline CDR1 and CDR2: SGHVS and FQNEAQ. The CDR3 sequence is 14 residues long. Trimming at V came to 5 bases and at J to 7 bases, leaving 4 bases not matched to a gene.

This clonotype was observed a handful of times. The chain joins TRBV4-3 to TRBJ1-1, with no clear D. The CDR3 extends over 14 amino acids. The germline CDR1 and CDR2 sequences are LGHNA and YSLEER. Trimming pared 0 bases from V and 7 bases from J, leaving 12 bases between. CDR3 in amino acids: CASSQEPRLGEAFF. CDR3 bases: TGCGCCAGCAGCCAAGAACCTCGCTTAGGTGAAGCTTTCTTT.

This sequence joins TRBV12-3 or TRBV12-4 and TRBJ1-6; the D is unclear. CDR3 length equals 14 residues. Trimming took 5 bases from V and 10 from J, leaving 15 bases between them. The CDR3 reads CASSRPIAGSPLHF. The CDR3 nucleotides are TGTGCCAGCAGTCGGCCCATCGCCGGGTCACCCCTCCACTTT.

This clonotype was picked up many times. The genes are TRBV5-4 and TRBJ2-2; 7 positions match TRBD1. Germline V gene lookup returns CDR1 SGHNT and CDR2 YYREEE (reference sequence). Trimming cost V 6 bases and J 5 bases; bases outside gene matches: 10. The CDR3 is made up of 15 amino acids. The CDR3 here is CASTSRDRETGELFF. In DNA, the CDR3 is TGTGCCAGCACCTCACGGGACAGAGAAACCGGGGAGCTGTTTTTT.